A selection of T cell receptor beta chains follows, all from one sample in a study of CD8 T cells in Susac syndrome. TCRdb ran MiXCR on the immunoSEQ multiplex PCR reads and lists one entry per CDR3 protein. The table records about 140,000 distinct CDR3 sequences, about 95% of them present only once. Material for sequencing was CD4+ T cells from PBMCs. All receptors derive from a human donor with Susac syndrome. Each CDR3 is given without its conserved first and last residue. Clone size is not always given. Where it is, it says once, few, many or a class for expanded clones.

j_call cdr3_length v_call clone_size cdr3_aa
TRBJ1-5 12 TRBV20-1 once SAREDREYRPQH
TRBJ1-1 12 TRBV11-2 . ASSARQLNTEAF
TRBJ2-5 12 TRBV20-1 . SAREDRTQETQY
TRBJ2-3 12 TRBV5-6 . ASSAALRTDTQY
TRBJ2-2 12 TRBV25-1 . ASSRTGDTGELF
TRBJ1-2 12 TRBV28 . ASSFHDRDRGYT
TRBJ1-1 12 TRBV20-1 . SARGASTNTEAF
TRBJ2-1 15 TRBV30 . AWNIKTTAISYNEQF
TRBJ1-5 12 TRBV5-6 once ASSQGFSNQPQH
TRBJ1-1 11 TRBV29-1 . SVSRGEGTEAF
TRBJ1-1 12 TRBV20-1 . SAAGRAGHTEAF
TRBJ2-1 11 TRBV20-1 . SATLAGLNEQF
TRBJ2-7 13 TRBV5-1 . ASSRGAGVVSEQY
TRBJ1-2 15 TRBV18 . ASSPLLPQPGGYGYT
TRBJ2-1 11 TRBV5-1 . ASSGQTVNEQF
TRBJ1-1 11 TRBV10-3 . AISDAENTEAF
TRBJ1-6 10 TRBV27 . ASSSQGRTLH
TRBJ1-1 14 TRBV28 . ASSLSGLAGSAEAF
TRBJ1-2 13 TRBV28 once ASSRHGPKGYGYT
TRBJ1-1 12 TRBV11-2 . ASSPTGVNTEAF
TRBJ2-7 12 TRBV15 once ATTGTGGIQEQY
TRBJ2-3 12 TRBV4-1 . ASSPRVSTDTQY
TRBJ1-5 13 TRBV4-1 once ASSQGGVRDQPQH
TRBJ2-4 18 TRBV21-1 . ASSQRTVRSGPFPKNIQY
TRBJ2-7 13 TRBV3-1 . ASSRDFLGSYEQY
TRBJ2-7 12 TRBV18 . ASSPPNRGDEQY
TRBJ1-1 14 TRBV6-6 . ASSPLPRARDTEAF
TRBJ2-7 12 TRBV12-3/TRBV12-4 . ASSLAGDTYEQY
TRBJ1-2 12 TRBV3-1 . ASSQAAWGYGYT
TRBJ1-2 12 TRBV5-1 . ASSSGDSVYGYT
TRBJ1-2 10 TRBV19 . ASSTQGTGYT
TRBJ2-1 14 TRBV6-1 . ASSRPGSTAYNEQF
TRBJ2-4 15 TRBV20-1 . SASPGSSGRAKNIQY
TRBJ1-2 10 TRBV10-3 . AIRTPGEGYT
TRBJ2-7 9 TRBV20-1 . SASSEYEQY
TRBJ2-1 13 TRBV12-3/TRBV12-4 . ASSFGQGAGNEQF
TRBJ1-6 10 TRBV28 . ASTRGNSPLH
TRBJ2-1 12 TRBV29-1 . SVYLAGGPNEQF
TRBJ2-1 10 TRBV30 . AWSVGYNEQF